The 5 T cell receptor beta chains below all came from one sample that was sequenced in a study of blood T cell repertoires in COVID-19. Profiled with immunoSEQ multiplex PCR; TCRdb holds only in-frame clones, not every one. The sample consists of more than 200,000 clones, around 83% of them appearing once. Specimen: peripheral blood. These receptor sequences come from a man between 35 and 55 years old with active or convalescent COVID-19.

The chain has TRBV18 and TRBJ1-2; 8 positions agree with TRBD1. The CDR3 consists of 18 residues. The junction had 12 bases not matched to a gene; V was cut back by 3 bases and J by 0 bases. CDR1 and CDR2 (germline): KGHSH, LQKENI. The DNA for the CDR3 is TGTGCCAGCTCACCGATTGAGGGACAGGCGGCTTCTAACTATGGCTACACCTTC. This encodes CASSPIEGQAASNYGYTF.

CDR3 sequence (DNA): TGTGCCAGCAGCTTGTTGGGGCAGGGGGTCTACAATGAGCAGTTCTTC. The encoded protein is CASSLLGQGVYNEQFF. The V gene is TRBV5-6, the J gene TRBJ2-1, with 7 bases fitting TRBD1. Germline loops: CDR1 SGHDT, CDR2 YYEEEE. CDR3 length equals 16 residues. V dropped 1 base and J dropped 3; count of bases not matched to a gene: 7. Supplemented by reference TRBV5-6 and TRBJ2-1, the full variable domain reads DAGVTQSPTHLIKTRGQQVTLRCSPKSGHDTVSWYQQALGQGPQFIFQYYEEEERQRGNFPDRFSGHQFPNYSSELNVNALLLGDSALYLCASSLLGQGVYNEQFFGPGTRLTVL.

The genes are TRBV7-3 and TRBJ1-1, with no clear D. CDR1 is SGHTA, CDR2 FQGTGA, per germline. The CDR3 contains 14 residues. V was trimmed by 3 bases and J by 1 base, leaving 9 bases between them. In DNA form, the CDR3 reads TGTGCCAGCAGCTTCGGACGGGAGAACACTGAAGCTTTCTTT. This gives the protein CASSFGRENTEAFF. The full variable domain, completed using reference TRBV7-3 and TRBJ1-1, is GAGVSQTPSNKVTEKGKYVELRCDPISGHTALYWYRQSLGQGPEFLIYFQGTGAADDSGLPNDRFFAVRPEGSVSTLKIQRTERGDSAVYLCASSFGRENTEAFFGQGTRLTVV.

The chain is built from TRBV19 and TRBJ2-1, with 7 bases lining up with TRBD2. The germline gives CDR1 LNHDA, CDR2 SQIVND (reference sequence). Trimming removed 7 bases from V and 0 bases from J; junction bases left unmatched: 9. The CDR3 runs to 16 residues. The CDR3 loop reads CASTPGAGSSYNEQFF. The CDR3 DNA follows: TGTGCCAGTACTCCTGGAGCGGGGAGCTCCTACAATGAGCAGTTCTTC.

The table lists this clone with a count of one. Other nucleotide sequences in the sample specify the same CDR3. V gene TRBV6-2 or TRBV6-3 combines with J gene TRBJ1-2; TRBD1 is a possible D gene (5 bases). V was cut by 2 bases and J by 1 base, with 11 bases left in between. The CDR3 consists of 15 residues. Germline loops: CDR1 MNHEY, CDR2 SVGEGT. CDR3 in amino acids: CASSYPGQGNYGYTF. CDR3 bases: TGTGCCAGCAGTTACCCAGGGCAGGGTAACTATGGCTACACCTTC.